A single sample gave rise to the 9 T cell receptor beta chains below, sequenced in a study of Graves' ophthalmopathy and Graves' hyperthyroidism. RNA transcripts were the source from which TCR beta CDR3 regions were amplified. The authors performed first-round RT-PCR with HTBI primers and then a second-round multiplex PCR. A single record per CDR3 protein comes from TCRdb applying MiXCR to the multiplex PCR reads. The table has approximately 1.2 million distinct CDR3 sequences, approximately 35% seen once. Material: peripheral blood or thyroid tissue (not recorded which). These receptors were obtained from an adult man with Graves' hyperthyroidism.

The V and J genes are TRBV24-1 and TRBJ2-1; TRBD2 matches 8 bases. The J segment lost 5 bases and the V segment lost 7 bases, leaving 12 bases of the junction unmatched. Germline lookup yields CDR1 KGHDR and CDR2 SFDVKD. The CDR3 runs to 16 residues. The CDR3 loop is CATSRGGPSLHNEQFF. The CDR3 DNA is TGTGCCACCAGCCGCGGGGGGCCCTCTTTACACAATGAGCAGTTCTTC.

This clonotype was counted only a few times. The chain carries TRBV4-1 and TRBJ2-7, with D possibly matching TRBD2 (6 bases). V dropped 4 bases and J dropped 3 bases, with 16 bases sitting between them. The germline V gene encodes CDR1 MGHRA and CDR2 YSYEKL. CDR3 length: 15 residues. CDR3 region: CASSLTGTPNYEQYF. As DNA, the CDR3 is TGCGCCAGCAGCCTTACCGGGACTCCTAACTACGAGCAGTACTTC.

There are many counts of this clonotype. V and J are TRBV12-3 or TRBV12-4 and TRBJ2-6, with D maybe TRBD1 (6 bases). The CDR3 has 17 residues. Trimming stripped 4 bases from V and 3 bases from J, with 16 bases between. This CDR3 reads CASSYALNRDGANVLTF. The CDR3 bases are TGTGCCAGCAGTTACGCGCTCAACAGGGATGGGGCCAACGTCCTGACTTTC.

In this sample, this clonotype turned up a few times. A read error may explain this, as a much larger clone is one base away. The chain is built from TRBV15 and TRBJ2-7; TRBD1 aligns across 9 bases. This CDR3 contains 14 residues. Germline V gives CDR1 LNHNV, CDR2 YYDKDF (reference sequence). The DNA of the CDR3 is TGTGCCACCGGCAGAGAGGGACAGGGCTACGAGCAGTACTTC. Amino acids: CATGREGQGYEQYF.

In its sample, this clonotype was seen a few times. The V and J genes are TRBV12-3 or TRBV12-4 and TRBJ2-5; 7 bases agree with TRBD1. The CDR3 is 15 amino acids. V was pared by 2 bases and J by 2 bases, with 5 bases of the junction left unmatched. The CDR3 DNA reads TGTGCCAGCAGTTTACAGGGGGTCCGTCAAGAGACCCAGTACTTC. This codes for CASSLQGVRQETQYF.

Concerning this clonotype: A much larger clone differs from this one at a single base, so this may be a read error. The rearrangement joins TRBV7-2 to TRBJ2-7, with D tentatively TRBD1 (5 bases). This CDR3 spans 16 amino acids. V was shortened by 5 bases and J by 6 bases, with 23 bases between the two germline ends. Per the germline V gene, CDR1 is SGHTA and CDR2 is FQGNSA. The CDR3 DNA sequence: TGTGCCAGCAGCGCTGGGCAGGTTGGGTCCCAGGGCGAGCAGTACTTC. Residues: CASSAGQVGSQGEQYF.

Ten or more counts support this clonotype. The chain recombines TRBV20-1 with TRBJ2-5; D may be TRBD2 (6 bases). CDR1 and CDR2 from the germline V gene are DFQATT and SNEGSKA (reference sequence). V was cut by 0 bases and J by 5 bases, with 16 bases left in between. The CDR3 sequence is 15 residues long. Here the CDR3 reads CSARDPTGVLETQYF. In DNA form, the CDR3 reads TGCAGTGCTAGAGATCCAACGGGAGTCTTGGAGACCCAGTACTTC.

At least ten counts were recorded for this clonotype. The genes are TRBV7-9 and TRBJ2-7; D could derive from TRBD1 or TRBD2 (5 bases each). Germline V lookup: CDR1 SEHNR, CDR2 FQNEAQ (reference sequence). The CDR3 is made up of 17 amino acids. The ends were cut back, 5 bases at V and 1 base at J, with 21 bases in the middle. The CDR3 DNA reads as TGTGCCAGCAGCCTGGGTCCGGGATCGTGGGGGTCCTACGAGCAGTACTTC. It translates to CASSLGPGSWGSYEQYF.

This clonotype was seen only a few times. The chain employs TRBV25-1 and TRBJ2-5; D unresolved. V was pared by 6 bases and J by 5 bases, with 10 bases between. This CDR3 comprises 12 residues. Per germline, CDR1 MGHDK and CDR2 SYGVNS. CDR3 sequence reads: CASRPASETQYF. The CDR3 nucleotides are TGTGCCAGCAGACCCGCCAGTGAGACCCAGTACTTC.